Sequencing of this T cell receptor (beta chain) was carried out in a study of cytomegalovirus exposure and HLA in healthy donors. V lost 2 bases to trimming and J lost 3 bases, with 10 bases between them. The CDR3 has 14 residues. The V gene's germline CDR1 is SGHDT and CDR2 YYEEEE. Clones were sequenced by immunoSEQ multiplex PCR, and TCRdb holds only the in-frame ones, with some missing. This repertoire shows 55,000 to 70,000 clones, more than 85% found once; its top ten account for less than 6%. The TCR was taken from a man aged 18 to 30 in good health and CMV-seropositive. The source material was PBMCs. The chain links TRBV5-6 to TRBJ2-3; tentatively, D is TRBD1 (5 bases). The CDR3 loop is CASSFGASTDTQYF. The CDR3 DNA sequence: TGTGCCAGCAGCTTTGGGGCGTCGACAGATACGCAGTATTTT.